This TCR beta chain appears in the sequencing data of a study of T cell responses to AZD1222 COVID-19 vaccine. The CDR3 is 11 residues long. The V segment lost 5 bases and the J segment 8 bases; nucleotides outside the gene matches: 2. Germline assignment: CDR1 SEHNR and CDR2 FQNEAQ (reference sequence). The table came from immunoSEQ multiplex PCR; TCRdb's copy has only in-frame clones and leaves some out. The sample records about 93,000 clones, approximately 90% being singletons. The V and J genes are TRBV7-9 and TRBJ1-2; 7 nucleotides align to TRBD1. This clonotype was sampled from an adult who received the AZD1222 COVID-19 vaccine. Sequenced material: peripheral blood, taken 28 days after the second AZD1222 dose. CDR3 sequence (DNA): TGTGCCAGCAGCGTGGGACAGGGCTACACCTTC. The encoded protein is CASSVGQGYTF.